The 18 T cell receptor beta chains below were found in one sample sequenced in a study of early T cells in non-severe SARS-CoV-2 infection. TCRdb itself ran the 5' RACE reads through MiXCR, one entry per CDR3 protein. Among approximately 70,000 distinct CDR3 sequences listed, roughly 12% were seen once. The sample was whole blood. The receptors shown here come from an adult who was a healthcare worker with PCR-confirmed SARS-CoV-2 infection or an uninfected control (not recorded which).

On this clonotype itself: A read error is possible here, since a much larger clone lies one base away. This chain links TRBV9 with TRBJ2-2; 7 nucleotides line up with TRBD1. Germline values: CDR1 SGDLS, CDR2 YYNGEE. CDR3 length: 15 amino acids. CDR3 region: CASSLTGTASTGLYF. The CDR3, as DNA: TGTGCCAGCAGCTTAACCGGGACAGCCTCCACGGGGCTGTATTTT. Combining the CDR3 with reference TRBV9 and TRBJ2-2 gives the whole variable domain DSGVTQTPKHLITATGQRVTLRCSPRSGDLSVYWYQQSLDQGLQFLIQYYNGEERAKGNILERFSAQQFPDLHSELNLSSLELGDSALYFCASSLTGTASTGLYFGEGSRLTVL.

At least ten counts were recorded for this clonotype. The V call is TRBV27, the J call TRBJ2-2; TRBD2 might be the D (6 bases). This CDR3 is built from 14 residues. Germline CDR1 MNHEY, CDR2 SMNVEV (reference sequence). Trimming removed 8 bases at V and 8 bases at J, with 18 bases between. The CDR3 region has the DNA TGTGCCAGCCAGGGACTTTTTGGATCGGGGGAGCTGTTTTTT. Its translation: CASQGLFGSGELFF.

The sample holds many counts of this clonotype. The CDR3 loop is CASSIGQGGNEKLFF. In DNA form, the CDR3 reads TGTGCCAGTAGTATTGGCCAGGGTGGGAATGAAAAACTGTTTTTT. The V and J genes are TRBV19 and TRBJ1-4; tentatively, D is TRBD1 (5 bases). Germline lookup yields CDR1 LNHDA and CDR2 SQIVND (reference sequence). V was cut by 3 bases and J by 5 bases, with 13 bases left in between. The CDR3 totals 15 residues.

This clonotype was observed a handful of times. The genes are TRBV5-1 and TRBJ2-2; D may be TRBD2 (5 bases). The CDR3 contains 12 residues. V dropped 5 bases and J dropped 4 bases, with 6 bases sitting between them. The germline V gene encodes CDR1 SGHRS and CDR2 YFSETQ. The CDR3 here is CASRRVTGELFF. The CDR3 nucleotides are TGCGCCAGCAGGAGGGTCACCGGGGAGCTGTTTTTT.

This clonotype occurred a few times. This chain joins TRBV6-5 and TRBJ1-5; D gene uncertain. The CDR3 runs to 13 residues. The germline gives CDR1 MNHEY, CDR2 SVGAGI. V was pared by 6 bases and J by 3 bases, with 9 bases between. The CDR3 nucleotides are TGTGCCAGCAGGGACGGCCCCAATCAGCCCCAGCATTTT. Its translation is CASRDGPNQPQHF.

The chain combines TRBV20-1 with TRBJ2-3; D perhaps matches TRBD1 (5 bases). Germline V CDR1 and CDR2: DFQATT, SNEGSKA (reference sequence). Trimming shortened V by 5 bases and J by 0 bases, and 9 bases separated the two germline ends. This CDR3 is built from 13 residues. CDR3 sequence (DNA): TGCAGTGCTCGCAGGGTCAGCACAGATACGCAGTATTTT. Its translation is CSARRVSTDTQYF.

CDR3 in DNA: TGTGCCTGGAGTGTAGCCGGACGTAGCAATCAGCCCCAGCATTTT. Its protein product is CAWSVAGRSNQPQHF. The chain has TRBV30 and TRBJ1-5; unclear D gene. CDR3 length equals 15 residues. With 0 bases removed from V and 0 bases from J, the gap between germline ends came to 9 bases. The germline V gene has CDR1 GTSNPN and CDR2 SVGIG (reference sequence).

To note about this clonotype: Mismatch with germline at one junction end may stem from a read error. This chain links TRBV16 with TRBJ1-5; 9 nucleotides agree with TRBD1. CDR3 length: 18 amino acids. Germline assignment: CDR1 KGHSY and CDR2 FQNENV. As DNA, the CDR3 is TGTGCCAGCAGCAAATCCGGGACAGGGAGCCTTAGCAATCAGCCCCAGCATTTT. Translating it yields CASSKSGTGSLSNQPQHF.

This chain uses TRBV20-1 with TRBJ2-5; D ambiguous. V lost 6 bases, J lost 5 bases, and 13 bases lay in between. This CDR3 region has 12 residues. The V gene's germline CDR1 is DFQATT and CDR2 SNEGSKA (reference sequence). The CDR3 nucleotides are TGCAGTGCGGATGGGTCTGGGGAGACCCAGTACTTC. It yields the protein CSADGSGETQYF.

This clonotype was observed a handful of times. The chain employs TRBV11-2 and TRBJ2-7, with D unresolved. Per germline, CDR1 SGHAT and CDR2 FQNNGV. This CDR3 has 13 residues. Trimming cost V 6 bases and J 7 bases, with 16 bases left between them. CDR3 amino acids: CASRLFAAPEQYF. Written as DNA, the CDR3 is TGTGCCAGCAGGCTCTTTGCCGCGCCGGAGCAGTACTTC.

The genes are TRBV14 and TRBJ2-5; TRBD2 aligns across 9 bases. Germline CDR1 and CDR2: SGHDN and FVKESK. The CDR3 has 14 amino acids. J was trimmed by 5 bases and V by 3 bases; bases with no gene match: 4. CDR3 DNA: TGTGCCAGCAGCCATAGCGGGAGACGCGAGACCCAGTACTTC. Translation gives CASSHSGRRETQYF.

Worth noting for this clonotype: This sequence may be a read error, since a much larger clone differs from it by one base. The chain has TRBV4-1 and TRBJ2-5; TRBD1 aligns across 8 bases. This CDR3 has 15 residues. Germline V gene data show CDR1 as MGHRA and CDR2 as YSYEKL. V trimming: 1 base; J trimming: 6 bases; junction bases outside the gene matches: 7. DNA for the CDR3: TGCGCCAGCAGCCAAGTACAGGGGGTAGGCAAGACCCAGTACTTC. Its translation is CASSQVQGVGKTQYF.

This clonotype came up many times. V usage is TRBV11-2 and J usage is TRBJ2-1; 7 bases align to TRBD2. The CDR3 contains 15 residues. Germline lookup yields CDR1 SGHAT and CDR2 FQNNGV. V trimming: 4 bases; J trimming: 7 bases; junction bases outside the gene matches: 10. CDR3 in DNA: TGTGCCAGCAGCTCCATTTCCGGGACTATGAATGAGCAGTTCTTC. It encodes CASSSISGTMNEQFF.

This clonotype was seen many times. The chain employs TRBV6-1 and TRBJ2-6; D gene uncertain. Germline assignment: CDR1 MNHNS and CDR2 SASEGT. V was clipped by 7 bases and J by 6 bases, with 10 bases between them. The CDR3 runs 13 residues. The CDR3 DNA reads TGTGCCAGCATCGCCCGGACGGCCAACGTCCTGACTTTC. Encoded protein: CASIARTANVLTF.

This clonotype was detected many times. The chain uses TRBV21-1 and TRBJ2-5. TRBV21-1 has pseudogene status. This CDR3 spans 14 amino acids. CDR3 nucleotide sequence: TGTGCCAGCAGCCCTTCAGAGACCCAAGAGACCCAGTACTTC. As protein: CASSPSETQETQYF.

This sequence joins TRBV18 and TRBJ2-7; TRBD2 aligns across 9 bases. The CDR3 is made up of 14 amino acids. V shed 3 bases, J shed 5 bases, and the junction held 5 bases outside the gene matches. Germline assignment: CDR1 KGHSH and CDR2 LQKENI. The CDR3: CASSPLAGAHEQYF. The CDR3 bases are TGTGCCAGCTCACCGTTAGCGGGAGCCCACGAGCAGTACTTC.

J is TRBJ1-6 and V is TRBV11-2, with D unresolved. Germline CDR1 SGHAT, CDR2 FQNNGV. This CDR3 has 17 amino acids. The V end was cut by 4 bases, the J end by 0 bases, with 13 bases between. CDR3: CASSSGRQHSYNSPLHF. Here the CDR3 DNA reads TGTGCCAGCAGCTCAGGCCGGCAGCACTCCTATAATTCACCCCTCCACTTT.

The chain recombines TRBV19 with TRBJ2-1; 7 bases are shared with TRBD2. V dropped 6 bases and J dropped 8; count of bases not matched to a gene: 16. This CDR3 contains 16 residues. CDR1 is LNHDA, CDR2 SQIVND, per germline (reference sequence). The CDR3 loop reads CASRLHGTNGSDEQFF. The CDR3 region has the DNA TGTGCCAGTAGACTCCACGGGACTAACGGGAGTGATGAGCAGTTCTTC.